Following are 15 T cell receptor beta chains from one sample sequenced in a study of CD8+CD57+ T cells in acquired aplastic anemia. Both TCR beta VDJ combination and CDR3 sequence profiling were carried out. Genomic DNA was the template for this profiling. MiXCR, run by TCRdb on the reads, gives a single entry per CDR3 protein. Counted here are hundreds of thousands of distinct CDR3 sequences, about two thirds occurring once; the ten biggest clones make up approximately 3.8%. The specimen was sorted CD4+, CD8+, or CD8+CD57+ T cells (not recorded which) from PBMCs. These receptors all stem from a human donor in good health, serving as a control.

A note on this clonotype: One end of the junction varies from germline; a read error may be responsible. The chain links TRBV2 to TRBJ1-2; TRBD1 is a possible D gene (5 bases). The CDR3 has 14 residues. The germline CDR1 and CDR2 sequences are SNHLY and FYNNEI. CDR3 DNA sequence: TGCGCTAGCAGCAATCCGGGGCGAGCCTATGACTACACCTTC. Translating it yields CASSNPGRAYDYTF.

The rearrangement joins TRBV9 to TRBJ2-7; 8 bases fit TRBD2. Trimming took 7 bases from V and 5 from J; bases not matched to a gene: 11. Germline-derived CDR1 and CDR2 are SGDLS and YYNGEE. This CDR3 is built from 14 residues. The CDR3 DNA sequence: TGTGCCAGCTGGAGGAGTAGCGGGGTCCACGAGCAGTACTTC. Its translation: CASWRSSGVHEQYF.

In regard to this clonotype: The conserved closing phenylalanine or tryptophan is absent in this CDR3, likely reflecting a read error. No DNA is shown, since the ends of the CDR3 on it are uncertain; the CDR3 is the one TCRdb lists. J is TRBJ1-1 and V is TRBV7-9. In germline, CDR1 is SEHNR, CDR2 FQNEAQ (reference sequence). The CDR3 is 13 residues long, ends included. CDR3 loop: CASRSAGPAQDFG.

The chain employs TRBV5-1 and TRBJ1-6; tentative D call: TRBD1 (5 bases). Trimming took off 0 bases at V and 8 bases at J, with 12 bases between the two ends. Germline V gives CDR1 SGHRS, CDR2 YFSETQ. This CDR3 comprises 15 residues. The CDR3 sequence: CASSLAEGNYSPLHF. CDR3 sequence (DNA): TGCGCCAGCAGCTTGGCCGAGGGGAATTATTCACCCCTCCACTTT.

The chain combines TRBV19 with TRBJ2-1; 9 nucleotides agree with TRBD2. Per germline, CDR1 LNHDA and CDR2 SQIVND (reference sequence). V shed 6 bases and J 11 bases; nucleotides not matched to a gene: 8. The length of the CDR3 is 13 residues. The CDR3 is CASRRLAATQQFF. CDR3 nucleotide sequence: TGTGCCAGTAGGAGACTAGCGGCGACTCAGCAGTTCTTC.

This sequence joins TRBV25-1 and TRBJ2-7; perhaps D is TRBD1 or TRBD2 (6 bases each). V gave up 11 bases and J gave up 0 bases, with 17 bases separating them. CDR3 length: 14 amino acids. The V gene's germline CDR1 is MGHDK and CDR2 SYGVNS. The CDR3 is CAVSHGGNSYEQYF. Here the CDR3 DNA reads TGTGCCGTCAGCCACGGGGGCAACTCCTACGAGCAGTACTTC.

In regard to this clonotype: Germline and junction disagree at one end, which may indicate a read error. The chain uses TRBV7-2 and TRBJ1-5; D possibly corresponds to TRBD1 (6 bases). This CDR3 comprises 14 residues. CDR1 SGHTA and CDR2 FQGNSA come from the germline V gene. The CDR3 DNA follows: TGTGCCAGCAGTTTAGCGGGGGCGGGGGGGGCGCAGTACTTT. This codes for CASSLAGAGGAQYF.

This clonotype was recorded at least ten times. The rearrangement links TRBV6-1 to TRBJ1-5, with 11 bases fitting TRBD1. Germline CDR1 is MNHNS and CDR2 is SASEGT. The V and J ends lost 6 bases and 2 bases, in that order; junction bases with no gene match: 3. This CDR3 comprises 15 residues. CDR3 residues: CASRGDRGGNQPQHF. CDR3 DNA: TGTGCCAGCAGGGGGGACAGGGGGGGCAATCAGCCCCAGCATTTT.

The chain's CDR3 is CATSDFRGRFYGYTF. In DNA, the CDR3 is TGTGCCACCAGTGATTTCCGCGGTAGATTCTATGGCTACACCTTC. The chain is built from TRBV24-1 and TRBJ1-2; D uncertain. The V gene's germline CDR1 is KGHDR and CDR2 SFDVKD. The CDR3 covers 15 residues. V was clipped by 1 base and J by 4 bases, with 12 bases between them.

In nucleotides, the CDR3 is TGCAGTGCTCAGAGACAGAGCGCCTTCAAGCAGTACTTC. The encoded protein is CSAQRQSAFKQYF. The V and J genes are TRBV20-1 and TRBJ2-7, with D perhaps matching TRBD1 (5 bases). The V end lost 5 bases, the J end lost 8 bases, and 19 bases lay between the germline ends. The CDR3 runs 13 residues. Germline lookup yields CDR1 DFQATT and CDR2 SNEGSKA (reference sequence).

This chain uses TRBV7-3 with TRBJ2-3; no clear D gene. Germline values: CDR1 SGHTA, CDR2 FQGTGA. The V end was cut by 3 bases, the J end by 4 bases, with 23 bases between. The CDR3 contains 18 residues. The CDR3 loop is CASSFGNEQLPGPDTQYF. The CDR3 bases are TGTGCCAGCAGCTTTGGGAATGAGCAGTTGCCTGGGCCAGATACGCAGTATTTT.

CDR3 protein: CSAEPPYRGVDGYTF. For the CDR3, the DNA is TGCAGTGCTGAGCCGCCGTATAGAGGAGTGGATGGCTACACCTTC. This rearrangement joins TRBV20-1 to TRBJ1-2; D unresolved. The CDR3 length is 15 residues. Germline CDR1 DFQATT, CDR2 SNEGSKA (reference sequence). V was clipped by 5 bases and J by 6 bases, with 22 bases between them.

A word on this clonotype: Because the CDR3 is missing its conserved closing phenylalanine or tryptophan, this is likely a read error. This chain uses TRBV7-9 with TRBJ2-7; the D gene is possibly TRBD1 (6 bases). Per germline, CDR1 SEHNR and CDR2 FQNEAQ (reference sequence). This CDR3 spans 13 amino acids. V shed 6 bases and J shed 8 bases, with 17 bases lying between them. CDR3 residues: CASSRNTGHQQYH. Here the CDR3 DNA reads TGTGCCAGCAGTCGGAACACAGGGCACCAGCAGTACCAC.

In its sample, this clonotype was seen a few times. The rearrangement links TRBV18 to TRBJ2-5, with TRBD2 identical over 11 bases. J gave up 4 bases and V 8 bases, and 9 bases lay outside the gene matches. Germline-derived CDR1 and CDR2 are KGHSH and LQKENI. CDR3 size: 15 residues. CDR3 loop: CASRSTLAGVETQYF. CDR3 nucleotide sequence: TGTGCCAGCCGATCTACACTAGCGGGGGTAGAGACCCAGTACTTC.

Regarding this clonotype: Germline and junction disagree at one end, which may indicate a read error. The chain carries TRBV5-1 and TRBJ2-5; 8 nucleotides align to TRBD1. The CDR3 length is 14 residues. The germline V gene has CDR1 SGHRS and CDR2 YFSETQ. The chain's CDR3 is CASSLRQGWETQYF. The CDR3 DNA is TGTGCCAGCAGCTTGAGACAGGGGTGGGAGACCCAGTACTTC.